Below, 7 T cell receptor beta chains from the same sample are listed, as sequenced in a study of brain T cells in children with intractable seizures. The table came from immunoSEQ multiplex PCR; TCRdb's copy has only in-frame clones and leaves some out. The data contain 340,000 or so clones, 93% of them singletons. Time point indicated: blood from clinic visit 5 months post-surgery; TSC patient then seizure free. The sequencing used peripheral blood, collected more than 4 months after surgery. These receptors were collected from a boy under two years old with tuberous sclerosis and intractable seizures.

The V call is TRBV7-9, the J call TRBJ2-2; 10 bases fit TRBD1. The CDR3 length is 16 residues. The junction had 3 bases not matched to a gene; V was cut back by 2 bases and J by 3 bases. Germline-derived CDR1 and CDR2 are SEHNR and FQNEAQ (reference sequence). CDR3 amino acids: CASSLFGQGDTGELFF. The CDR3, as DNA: TGTGCCAGCAGCTTATTTGGACAGGGGGACACCGGGGAGCTGTTTTTT.

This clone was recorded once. Here the CDR3 reads CASSSTGGVGEQYF. CDR3 sequence (DNA): TGTGCCAGCAGTTCGACAGGGGGTGTCGGCGAGCAGTACTTC. The chain employs TRBV6-1 and TRBJ2-7; 9 bases agree with TRBD1. The CDR3 is 14 residues long. CDR1 is MNHNS and CDR2 is SASEGT in the germline V gene. Unmatched junction bases numbered 8, after V lost 5 bases and J lost 6 bases.

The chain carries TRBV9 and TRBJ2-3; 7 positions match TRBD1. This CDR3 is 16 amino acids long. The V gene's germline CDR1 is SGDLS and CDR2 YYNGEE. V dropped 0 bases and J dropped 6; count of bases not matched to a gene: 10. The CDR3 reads CASSVDPSTGTDTQYF. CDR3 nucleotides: TGTGCCAGCAGCGTAGATCCTTCGACAGGGACGGATACGCAGTATTTT.

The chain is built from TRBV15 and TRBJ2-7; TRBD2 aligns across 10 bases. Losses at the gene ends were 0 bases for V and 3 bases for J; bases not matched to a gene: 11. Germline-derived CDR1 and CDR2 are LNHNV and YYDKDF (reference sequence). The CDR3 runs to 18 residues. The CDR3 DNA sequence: TGTGCCACCAGCAGAGATCGGGTCTTGTCTAGCGGGAGCTACGAGCAGTACTTC. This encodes CATSRDRVLSSGSYEQYF.

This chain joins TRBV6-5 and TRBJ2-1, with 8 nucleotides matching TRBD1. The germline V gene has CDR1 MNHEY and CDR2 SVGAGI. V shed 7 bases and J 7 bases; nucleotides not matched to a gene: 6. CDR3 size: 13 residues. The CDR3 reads CASTRTGRNEQFF. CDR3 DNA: TGTGCCAGCACCAGGACAGGGCGGAATGAGCAGTTCTTC.

CDR3 residues: CASNPYPGGDMNTEAFF. The CDR3 DNA is TGTGCCAGTAATCCATACCCCGGGGGAGATATGAACACTGAAGCTTTCTTT. This chain connects TRBV19 to TRBJ1-1; the D gene is possibly TRBD1 (5 bases). Germline V CDR1 and CDR2: LNHDA, SQIVND (reference sequence). CDR3 length: 17 amino acids. Trimming shortened V by 7 bases and J by 0 bases, and 21 bases separated the two germline ends.

The CDR3 spells CASSVGFGLGIYEQYF. In DNA, the CDR3 is TGTGCCAGCAGCGTAGGGTTTGGACTAGGGATCTACGAGCAGTACTTC. The chain is built from TRBV9 and TRBJ2-7, with 7 bases identical to TRBD2. The CDR3 consists of 16 residues. The ends lost 0 bases at V and 3 bases at J; junction bases unmatched: 9. The germline V gene encodes CDR1 SGDLS and CDR2 YYNGEE.